A single sample is the source of the 10 T cell receptor beta chains below, sequenced in a study of blood T cells in healthy people across ages. It was with a sample-barcoded 5' primer and a J-beta primer mix that a second PCR of roughly 6 to 11 cycles was run. TCRdb fed the 5' RACE reads into MiXCR, producing one record per CDR3 protein. The sample has around 1.7 million distinct CDR3 sequences, 28% seen once. Material for sequencing was blood. The origin of the receptors is a woman aged 30 to 39 in good health.

At least ten counts were recorded for this clonotype. The rearrangement links TRBV7-2 to TRBJ2-5; unclear D gene. This CDR3 has 14 amino acids. The V end was cut by 4 bases, the J end by 4 bases, with 13 bases between. Germline assignment: CDR1 SGHTA and CDR2 FQGNSA. The CDR3 is CASSSTTGGETQYF. DNA of the CDR3: TGTGCCAGCAGCTCAACCACGGGCGGAGAGACCCAGTACTTC.

This clonotype has just a few counts. This chain uses TRBV6-5 with TRBJ2-5; 8 nucleotides line up with TRBD1. Trimming cost V 6 bases and J 5 bases; bases outside gene matches: 11. The CDR3 consists of 15 residues. CDR1 and CDR2 (germline): MNHEY, SVGAGI. The CDR3 reads CASSPRTGNFETQYF. In nucleotides, the CDR3 is TGTGCCAGCAGCCCCAGGACAGGGAACTTCGAGACCCAGTACTTC.

The chain links TRBV6-5 to TRBJ1-5, with D hard to call. The CDR3 extends over 13 amino acids. The germline gives CDR1 MNHEY, CDR2 SVGAGI. Trimming took off 2 bases at V and 7 bases at J, with 9 bases between the two ends. The CDR3 is CASSYRSGQPQHF. CDR3 DNA sequence: TGTGCCAGCAGTTACCGGTCCGGGCAGCCCCAGCATTTT.

There are a few counts of this clonotype. The junction departs from the called germline gene at one end, perhaps through a read error. J is TRBJ2-1 and V is TRBV5-1, with 9 bases that match TRBD1. Germline CDR1 is SGHRS and CDR2 is YFSETQ. This CDR3 has 11 residues. The chain's CDR3 is CTSRQGDEQFF. The CDR3 DNA reads TGCACCAGCAGACAGGGGGATGAGCAGTTCTTC.

This CDR3 is CSARDAASGGADTQYF. The CDR3 bases are TGCAGTGCTAGAGATGCGGCTAGCGGGGGGGCAGATACGCAGTATTTT. This chain uses TRBV20-1 with TRBJ2-3; 12 positions match TRBD2. The J segment lost 4 bases and the V segment lost 0 bases, leaving 5 bases of the junction unmatched. This CDR3 region has 16 residues. Germline V gives CDR1 DFQATT, CDR2 SNEGSKA (reference sequence).

V is TRBV5-1 and J is TRBJ2-1, with D perhaps matching TRBD1 (5 bases). The CDR3 extends over 12 amino acids. The germline V gene has CDR1 SGHRS and CDR2 YFSETQ. The V and J ends lost 3 bases and 15 bases respectively, with 16 bases between them. Written as DNA, the CDR3 is TGCGCCAGCAGCTCCCCCCCAGGGCGGTTGTTCTTC. Its translation: CASSSPPGRLFF.

This chain links TRBV7-3 with TRBJ2-5; 10 bases align to TRBD2. Germline loops: CDR1 SGHTA, CDR2 FQGTGA. V shed 0 bases and J 4 bases; nucleotides not matched to a gene: 11. The CDR3 runs to 18 residues. CDR3 DNA sequence: TGTGCCAGCAGCTTAACGGGCCGAACTAGCGGGGATTCAGAGACCCAGTACTTC. This gives the protein CASSLTGRTSGDSETQYF.

The chain has TRBV3-1 and TRBJ2-1; D unclear. Germline loops: CDR1 LGHDT, CDR2 YNNKEL (reference sequence). This CDR3 is 15 amino acids long. The germline V and J ends were trimmed by 0 bases and 9 bases, with 15 bases remaining between them. The CDR3 sequence is CASSQEVASGGEQFF. In nucleotides, the CDR3 is TGTGCCAGCAGCCAAGAGGTAGCTTCCGGCGGTGAGCAGTTCTTC.

The CDR3 here is CASSLARGPDTQYF. The DNA of the CDR3 is TGTGCCAGCAGCTTAGCGCGGGGGCCAGATACGCAGTATTTT. The V gene is TRBV7-2, the J gene TRBJ2-3; TRBD2 is a possible D gene (7 bases). The CDR3 length is 14 residues. Trimming removed 0 bases at V and 4 bases at J, with 8 bases between. Germline values: CDR1 SGHTA, CDR2 FQGNSA.

The V call is TRBV12-5, the J call TRBJ1-2; maybe TRBD1 (5 bases). The CDR3 is 14 residues long. CDR1 LGHNT and CDR2 FRNRAP come from the germline V gene. V shed 4 bases and J shed 3 bases, with 12 bases lying between them. The CDR3 DNA sequence: TGTGCTAGTGGTTCCTATCAGGGTGACTATGGCTACACCTTC. Translation: CASGSYQGDYGYTF.